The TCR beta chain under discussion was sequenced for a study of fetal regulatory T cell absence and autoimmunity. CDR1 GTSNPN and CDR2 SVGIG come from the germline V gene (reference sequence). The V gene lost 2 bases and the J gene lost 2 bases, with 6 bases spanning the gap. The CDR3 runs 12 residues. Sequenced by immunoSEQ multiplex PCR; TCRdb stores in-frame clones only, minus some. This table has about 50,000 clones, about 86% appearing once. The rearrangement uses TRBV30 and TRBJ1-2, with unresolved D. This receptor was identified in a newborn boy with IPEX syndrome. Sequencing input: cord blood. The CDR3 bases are TGTGCCTGGAGTCTGGCCAACTATGGCTACACCTTC. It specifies CAWSLANYGYTF.